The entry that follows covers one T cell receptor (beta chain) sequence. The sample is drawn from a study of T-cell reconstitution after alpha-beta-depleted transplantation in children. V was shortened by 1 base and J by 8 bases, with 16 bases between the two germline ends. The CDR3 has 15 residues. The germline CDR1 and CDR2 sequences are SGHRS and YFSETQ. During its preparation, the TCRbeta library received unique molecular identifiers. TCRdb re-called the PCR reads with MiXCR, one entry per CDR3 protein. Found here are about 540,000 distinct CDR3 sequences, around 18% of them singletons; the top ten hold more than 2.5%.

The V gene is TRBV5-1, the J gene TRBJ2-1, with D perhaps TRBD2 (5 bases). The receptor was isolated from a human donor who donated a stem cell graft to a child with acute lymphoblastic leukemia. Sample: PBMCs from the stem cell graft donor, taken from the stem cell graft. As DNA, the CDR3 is TGCGCCAGCAGCTTGAGGACTCGGAGCGACCATGAGCAGTTCTTC. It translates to CASSLRTRSDHEQFF.